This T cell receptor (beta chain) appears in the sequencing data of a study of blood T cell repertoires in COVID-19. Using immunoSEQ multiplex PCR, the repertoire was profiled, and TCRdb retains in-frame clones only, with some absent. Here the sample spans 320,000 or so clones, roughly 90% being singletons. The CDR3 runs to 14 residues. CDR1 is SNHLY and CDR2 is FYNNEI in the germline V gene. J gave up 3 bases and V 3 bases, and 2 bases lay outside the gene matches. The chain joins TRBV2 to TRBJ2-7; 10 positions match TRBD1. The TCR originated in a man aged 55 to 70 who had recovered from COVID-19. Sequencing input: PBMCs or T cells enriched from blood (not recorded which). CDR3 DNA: TGTGCCAGCAGTGAGGGACAGGGGCTCTACGAGCAGTACTTC. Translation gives CASSEGQGLYEQYF.